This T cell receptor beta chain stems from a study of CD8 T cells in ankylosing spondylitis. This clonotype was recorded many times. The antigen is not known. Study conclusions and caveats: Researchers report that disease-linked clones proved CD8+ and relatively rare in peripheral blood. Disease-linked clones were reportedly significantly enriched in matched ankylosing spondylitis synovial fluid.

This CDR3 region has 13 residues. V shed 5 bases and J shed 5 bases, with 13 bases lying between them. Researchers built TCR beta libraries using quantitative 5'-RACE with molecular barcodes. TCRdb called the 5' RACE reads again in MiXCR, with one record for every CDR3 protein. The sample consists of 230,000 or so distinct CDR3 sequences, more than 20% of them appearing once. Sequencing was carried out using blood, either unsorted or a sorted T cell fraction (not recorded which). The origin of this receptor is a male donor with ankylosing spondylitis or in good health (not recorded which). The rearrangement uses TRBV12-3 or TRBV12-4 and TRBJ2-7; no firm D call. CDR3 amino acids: CASSLDPGDEQYF. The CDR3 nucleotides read TGTGCCAGCAGTCTGGACCCCGGCGACGAGCAGTACTTC.